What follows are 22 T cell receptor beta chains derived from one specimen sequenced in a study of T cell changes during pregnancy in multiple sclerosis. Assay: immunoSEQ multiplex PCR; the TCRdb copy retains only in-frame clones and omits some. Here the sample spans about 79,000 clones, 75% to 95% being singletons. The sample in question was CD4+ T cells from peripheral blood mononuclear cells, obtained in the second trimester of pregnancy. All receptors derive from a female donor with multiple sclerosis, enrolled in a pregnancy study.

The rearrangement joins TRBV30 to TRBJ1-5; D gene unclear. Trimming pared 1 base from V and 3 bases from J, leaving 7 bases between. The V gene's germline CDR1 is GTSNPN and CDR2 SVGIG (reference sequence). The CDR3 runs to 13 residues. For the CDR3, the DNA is TGTGCCTGGAGTGACAGATCCAATCAGCCCCAGCATTTT. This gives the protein CAWSDRSNQPQHF.

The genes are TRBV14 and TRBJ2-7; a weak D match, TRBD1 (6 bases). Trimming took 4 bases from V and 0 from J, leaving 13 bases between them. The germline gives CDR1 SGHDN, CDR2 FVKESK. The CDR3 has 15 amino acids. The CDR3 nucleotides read TGTGCCAGCAGCCGATCTACAGGGAACTCCTACGAGCAGTACTTC. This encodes CASSRSTGNSYEQYF.

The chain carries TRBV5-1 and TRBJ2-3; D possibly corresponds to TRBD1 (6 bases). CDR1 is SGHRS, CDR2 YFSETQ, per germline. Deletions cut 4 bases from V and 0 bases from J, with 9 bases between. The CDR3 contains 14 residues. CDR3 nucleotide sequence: TGCGCCAGCAGCCCGGACAGTAGCACAGATACGCAGTATTTT. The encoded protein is CASSPDSSTDTQYF.

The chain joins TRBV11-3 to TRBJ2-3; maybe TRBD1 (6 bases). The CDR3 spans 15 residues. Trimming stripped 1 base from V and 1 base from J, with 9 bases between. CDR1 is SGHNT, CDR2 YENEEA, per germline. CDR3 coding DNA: TGTGCCAGCAGCTTAGCTTCAGGGGGCACAGATACGCAGTATTTT. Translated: CASSLASGGTDTQYF.

The CDR3, as DNA: TGTGCCAGCAGCGCGGGACAGAACACTGAAGCTTTCTTT. It yields the protein CASSAGQNTEAFF. The chain joins TRBV9 to TRBJ1-1; TRBD1 is a possible D gene (6 bases). CDR3 length equals 13 residues. Germline CDR1 SGDLS, CDR2 YYNGEE. The germline V and J ends were trimmed by 3 bases and 1 base, with 7 bases remaining between them.

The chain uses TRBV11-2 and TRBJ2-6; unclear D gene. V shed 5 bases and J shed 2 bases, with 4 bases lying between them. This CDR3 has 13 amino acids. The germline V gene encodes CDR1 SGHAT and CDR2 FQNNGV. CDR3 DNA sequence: TGTGCCAGCAGCCAAACTGGGGCCAACGTCCTGACTTTC. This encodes CASSQTGANVLTF.

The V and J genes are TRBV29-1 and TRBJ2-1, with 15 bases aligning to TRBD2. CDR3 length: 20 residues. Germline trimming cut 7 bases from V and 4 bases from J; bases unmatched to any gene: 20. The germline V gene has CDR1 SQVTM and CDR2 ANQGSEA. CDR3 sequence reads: CSANPGLAGGLHDEYNEQFF. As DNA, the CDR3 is TGCAGCGCCAACCCGGGACTAGCGGGAGGTCTTCATGACGAATACAATGAGCAGTTCTTC.

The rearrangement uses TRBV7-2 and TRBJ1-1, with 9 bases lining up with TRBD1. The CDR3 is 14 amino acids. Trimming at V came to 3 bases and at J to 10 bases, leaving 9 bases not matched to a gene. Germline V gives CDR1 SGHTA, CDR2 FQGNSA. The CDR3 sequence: CASSFDRGKESAFF. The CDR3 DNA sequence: TGTGCCAGCAGCTTCGACAGGGGGAAGGAATCAGCTTTCTTT.

CDR3 nucleotides: TGCGCCAGCAGCTTGGCTGCAGGCAGGAACACTGAAGCTTTCTTT. Its translation: CASSLAAGRNTEAFF. The chain combines TRBV5-1 with TRBJ1-1; D gene unclear. The CDR3 is 15 residues long. With 0 bases removed from V and 1 base from J, the gap between germline ends came to 10 bases. Germline V gene lookup returns CDR1 SGHRS and CDR2 YFSETQ.

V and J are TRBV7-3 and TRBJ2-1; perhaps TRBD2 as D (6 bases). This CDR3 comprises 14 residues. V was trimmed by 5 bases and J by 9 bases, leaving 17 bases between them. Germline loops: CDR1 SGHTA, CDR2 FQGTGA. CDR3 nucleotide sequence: TGTGCCAGCAGCCCCCGCGGAGGGTGGGGTGAGCAGTTCTTC. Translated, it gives CASSPRGGWGEQFF.

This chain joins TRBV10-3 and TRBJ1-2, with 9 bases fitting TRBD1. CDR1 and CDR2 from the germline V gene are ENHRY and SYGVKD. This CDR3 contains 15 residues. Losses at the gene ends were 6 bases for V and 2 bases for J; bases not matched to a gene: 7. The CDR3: CAIRDGTGLNYGYTF. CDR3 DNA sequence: TGTGCCATCAGGGACGGGACAGGGCTAAACTATGGCTACACCTTC.

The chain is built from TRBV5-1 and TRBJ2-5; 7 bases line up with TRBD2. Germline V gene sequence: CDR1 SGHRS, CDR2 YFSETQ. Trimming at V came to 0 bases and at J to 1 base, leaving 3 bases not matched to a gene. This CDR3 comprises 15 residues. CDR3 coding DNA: TGCGCCAGCAGCTTGGCCCCTAGCGGCCAAGAGACCCAGTACTTC. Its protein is CASSLAPSGQETQYF. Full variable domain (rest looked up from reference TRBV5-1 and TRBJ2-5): KAGVTQTPRYLIKTRGQQVTLSCSPISGHRSVSWYQQTPGQGLQFLFEYFSETQRNKGNFPGRFSGRQFSNSRSEMNVSTLELGDSALYLCASSLAPSGQETQYFGPGTRLLVL.

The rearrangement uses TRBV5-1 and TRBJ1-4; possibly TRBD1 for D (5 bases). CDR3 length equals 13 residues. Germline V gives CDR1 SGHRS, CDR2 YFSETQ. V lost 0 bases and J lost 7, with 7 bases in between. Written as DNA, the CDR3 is TGCGCCAGCAGCTTGGTGGGGCTTGAAAAACTGTTTTTT. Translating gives CASSLVGLEKLFF.

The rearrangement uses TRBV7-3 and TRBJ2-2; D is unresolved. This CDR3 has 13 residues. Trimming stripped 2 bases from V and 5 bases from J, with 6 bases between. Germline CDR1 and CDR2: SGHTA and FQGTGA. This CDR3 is CASSLLRTGELFF. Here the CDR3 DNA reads TGTGCCAGCAGCTTACTACGGACCGGGGAGCTGTTTTTT.

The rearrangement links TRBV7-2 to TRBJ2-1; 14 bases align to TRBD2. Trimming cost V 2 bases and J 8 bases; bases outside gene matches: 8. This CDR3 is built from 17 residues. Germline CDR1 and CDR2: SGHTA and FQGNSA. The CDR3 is CASSLRTSGGLGDEQFF. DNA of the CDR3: TGTGCCAGCAGCTTAAGGACTAGCGGGGGGCTTGGGGATGAGCAGTTCTTC.

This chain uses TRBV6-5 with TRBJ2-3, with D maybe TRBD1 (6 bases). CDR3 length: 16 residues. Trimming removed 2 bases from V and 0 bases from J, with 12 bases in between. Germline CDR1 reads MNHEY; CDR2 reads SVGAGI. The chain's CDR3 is CASSYRGQTSTDTQYF. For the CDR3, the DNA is TGTGCCAGCAGTTACCGCGGACAGACTAGCACAGATACGCAGTATTTT.

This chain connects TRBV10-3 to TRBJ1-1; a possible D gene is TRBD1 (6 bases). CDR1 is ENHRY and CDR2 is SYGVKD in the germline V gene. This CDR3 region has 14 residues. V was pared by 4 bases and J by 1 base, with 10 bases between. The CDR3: CAISVLQGNTEAFF. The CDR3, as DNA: TGTGCCATCAGTGTTTTACAGGGGAACACTGAAGCTTTCTTT.

This CDR3 is CASSQLNAARDRAEQPQHF. Here the CDR3 DNA reads TGTGCCAGCAGCCAATTAAATGCGGCCCGGGACAGGGCTGAACAGCCCCAGCATTTT. This chain connects TRBV4-2 to TRBJ1-5; 9 bases align to TRBD1. The V and J ends lost 2 bases and 7 bases, in that order; junction bases with no gene match: 18. Germline assignment: CDR1 LGHNA and CDR2 YNFKEQ. The CDR3 sequence is 19 residues long.

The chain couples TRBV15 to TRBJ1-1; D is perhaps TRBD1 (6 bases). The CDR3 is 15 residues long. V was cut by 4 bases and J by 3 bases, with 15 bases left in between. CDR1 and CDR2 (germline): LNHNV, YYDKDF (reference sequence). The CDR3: CATSIRGAGDTEAFF. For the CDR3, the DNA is TGTGCCACCAGCATCCGTGGGGCAGGGGACACTGAAGCTTTCTTT.

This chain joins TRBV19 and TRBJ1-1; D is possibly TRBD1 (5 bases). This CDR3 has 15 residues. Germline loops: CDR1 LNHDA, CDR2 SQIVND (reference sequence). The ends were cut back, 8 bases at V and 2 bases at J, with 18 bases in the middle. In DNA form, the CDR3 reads TGTGCCAGTTGCCGTATTGTCGGGGGAAACACTGAAGCTTTCTTT. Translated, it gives CASCRIVGGNTEAFF. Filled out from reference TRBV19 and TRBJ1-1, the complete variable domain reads DGGITQSPKYLFRKEGQNVTLSCEQNLNHDAMYWYRQDPGQGLRLIYYSQIVNDFQKGDIAEGYSVSREKKESFPLTVTSAQKNPTAFYLCASCRIVGGNTEAFFGQGTRLTVV.

CDR3 in DNA: TGTGCCAGCAGGTTAGGACAGGGAGGAGCTTTCTTT. Translated, it gives CASRLGQGGAFF. The chain uses TRBV6-6 and TRBJ1-1, with 8 bases lining up with TRBD1. CDR1 and CDR2 (germline): MNHNY, SVGAGI (reference sequence). The ends lost 6 bases at V and 10 bases at J; junction bases unmatched: 7. This CDR3 region has 12 residues.

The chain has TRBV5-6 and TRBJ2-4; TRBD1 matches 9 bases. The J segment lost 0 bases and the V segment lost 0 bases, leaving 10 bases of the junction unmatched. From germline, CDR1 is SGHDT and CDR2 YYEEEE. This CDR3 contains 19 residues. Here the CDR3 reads CASSLGWTGDSLAKNIQYF. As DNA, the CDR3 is TGTGCCAGCAGCTTGGGTTGGACAGGGGACTCCCTAGCCAAAAACATTCAGTACTTC.